The entry that follows covers one T cell receptor (beta chain) sequence. Its antigen is not yet known. There are no base qualities to consult, and no much larger clone falls within one base. Patients with a history of autoimmune disease or receiving systemic immunosuppression were excluded from the trial. Peripheral blood for TCR sequencing was collected from all dose cohorts at baseline, on cycle 4 day 1, and on cycle 7 day 1. The samples were taken from a phase I, first-in-human, multicenter, open-label dose-escalation trial of ivuxolimab. The trial enrolled adults with locally advanced or metastatic head and neck squamous cell, hepatocellular, melanoma or renal cell carcinoma. CD4+ and CD8+ T cells were sorted separately from peripheral blood before TCR sequencing. This entry belongs to a study of OX40 agonist ivuxolimab in advanced cancers. The study in broad terms: Ivuxolimab, which targeted the costimulatory receptor OX40 (CD134), was an agonistic, fully human IgG2 monoclonal antibody. Of the roughly 52 dose-escalation patients, hepatocellular carcinoma was present in roughly 19, melanoma in some 15, renal cell carcinoma in 9 and head and neck cancer in 9. The monotherapy dose-escalation portion (N of about 47 patients) of the phase I ivuxolimab trial is reported in the paper. Intravenous ivuxolimab was administered to patients every 2 weeks at six dose levels: 0.01, 0.1, 0.3, 1.5, 3 and 10 mg/kg. Peripheral TCRbeta sequencing aimed to test whether ivuxolimab altered TCR sequence diversity and caused clonal T-cell expansion. Partial responses were achieved by three dose-escalation patients, of whom one had hepatocellular carcinoma and two had cutaneous melanoma. Prior anti-PD-1, anti-PD-L1 or anti-CTLA-4 therapy was permitted, and approximately 42% of dose-escalation patients had received checkpoint inhibitors. In the dose-escalation cohort, 70% to 85% of patients were male, and the mean age was roughly 60 years, with a range of about 23 to 85. Broader findings and caveats from the paper: The antigen specificity of the peripheral T cells that underwent clonal expansion was not determined. In the 0.1-3.0 mg/kg groups, partial responders were among the patients with the lowest normalized peripheral clonal expansion, particularly in CD8+ T cells. At doses of 0.1 to 3.0 mg/kg, clonal expansion of both CD4+ and CD8+ blood T cells was observed from baseline to week 6. Low levels of normalized T-cell clonal expansion were also seen in some patients who did not respond. After ivuxolimab, CD8+ T cells had more expanded clones than CD4+ T cells on average.

The junction shows trimming of 4 bases on V and 3 bases on J, and the gene matches do not reach 9 bases of it. As encoded in the germline V gene (reference sequence), CDR1 is WNHNN while CDR2 is SYGVQD. From cysteine to phenylalanine, the CDR3 is 17 amino acids long. Of the read, only the CDR3 DNA is kept; its 51 bases are in frame from base 1. For sequencing of the TCRbeta CDR3 region, genomic DNA was extracted from the sorted cells. TCRbeta CDR3 regions were sequenced using the immunoSEQ Assay. The table comes from immuneACCESS by way of TCRdb, which keeps in-frame sequences with V and J called. Part of the clones is missing from these tables; in studies checked, under half for an unresolved V gene and the rest for unknown reasons. The table for this sample lists roughly 70,000 clones; 85% of them were counted only once. In total, the top ten clones hold approximately 3.7% of the sample.

The receptor's source is an adult with an advanced solid tumor such as melanoma, head and neck, liver or kidney cancer. The chain employs TRBV10-1 and TRBJ2-7, with TRBD2 matching 13 junction bases. Sequenced material: CD4+ or CD8+ T cells sorted from blood, taken in a trial of the OX40 agonist ivuxolimab. The CDR3 protein is CASSGIGLAGEVYEQYF. The DNA sequence is given as TGCGCCAGCAGTGGGATAGGACTAGCGGGAGAGGTCTACGAGCAGTACTTC.